This T cell receptor beta chain was captured by sequencing in a study of T cell repertoires in cytomegalovirus infection (dated 2019 in TCRdb). Some background on the complete study: Peptide stimulations targeted recently identified HLA-C-restricted CMV epitopes, whose presentation resists viral immunomodulation, together with well-studied HLA-B-restricted epitopes. The HLA type of each donor mattered for the analysis, because public TCR beta signatures pointed to carriage of CMV infection along with the matching HLA type. Points the paper makes about the study in general: The ex vivo response was dominated by HLA-C-restricted CMV-specific TCR beta clonotypes, which also provided the single most frequent clonotype in two of eight donors. In both this cohort and an independent 352-donor cohort, the cumulative frequency of public TCR beta family members distinguished carriers of CMV infection plus the relevant HLA type.

As to this clonotype: Its antigen is unknown. No qualities accompany the bases; no much larger clone lies one base away.

In light of the paper, this sample's treatment or condition label describes: in vitro stimulation with specific CMV peptide epitopes to enrich CMV-specific T cells. This sample was sequenced with an Illumina HiSeq 1500. Clones were called with MiXCR by TCRdb after fastp trimmed the public reads at Q25, and only in-frame beta chains were retained. Every entry covers one CDR3 protein and lists the most common genes and DNA from its rows. This sample holds about a million distinct CDR3 sequences; more than 25% were observed only once. The top ten hold more than 12% of the sample. The sequence was collected from a human donor in good health (CMV status not recorded). Some clones in this sample may be carry-over from other donors' samples. The specimen comprised cultured CD8+ T cells from PBMCs, sampled from culture after CMV antigen stimulation.

The DNA sequence reads TGTGCTAGTGGCCTCAGCGGCCTGCGGGGGTCCTATAATTCACCCCTCCACTTT. Its product reads: CASGLSGLRGSYNSPLHF. This chain is built from TRBV12-5 and TRBJ1-6; the D segment could be TRBD1, given 5 matching bases. Reading from cysteine to phenylalanine, the CDR3 counts 18 amino acids. Only CDR3 DNA is held: 54 bases, read in frame from base 1. V is cut by 6 bases and J by 1 base, and the space between the germline ends is 19 bases. As encoded in the germline V gene, CDR1 is LGHNT while CDR2 is FRNRAP.